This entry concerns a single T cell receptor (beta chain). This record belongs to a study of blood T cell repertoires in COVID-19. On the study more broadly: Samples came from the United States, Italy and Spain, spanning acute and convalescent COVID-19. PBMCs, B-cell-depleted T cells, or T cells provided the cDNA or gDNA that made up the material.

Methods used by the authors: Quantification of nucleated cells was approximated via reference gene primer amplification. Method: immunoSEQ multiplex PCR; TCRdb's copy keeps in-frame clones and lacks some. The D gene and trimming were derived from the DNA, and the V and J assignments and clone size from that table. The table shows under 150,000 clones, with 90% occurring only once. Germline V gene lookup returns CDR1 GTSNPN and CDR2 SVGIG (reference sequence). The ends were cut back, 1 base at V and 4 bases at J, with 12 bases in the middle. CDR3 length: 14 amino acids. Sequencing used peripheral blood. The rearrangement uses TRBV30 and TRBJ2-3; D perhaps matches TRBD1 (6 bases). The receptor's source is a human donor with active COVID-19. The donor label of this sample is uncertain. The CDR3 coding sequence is TGTGCCTGGAGTGCCTCAGGGGTTTCAGATACGCAGTATTTT. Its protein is CAWSASGVSDTQYF.